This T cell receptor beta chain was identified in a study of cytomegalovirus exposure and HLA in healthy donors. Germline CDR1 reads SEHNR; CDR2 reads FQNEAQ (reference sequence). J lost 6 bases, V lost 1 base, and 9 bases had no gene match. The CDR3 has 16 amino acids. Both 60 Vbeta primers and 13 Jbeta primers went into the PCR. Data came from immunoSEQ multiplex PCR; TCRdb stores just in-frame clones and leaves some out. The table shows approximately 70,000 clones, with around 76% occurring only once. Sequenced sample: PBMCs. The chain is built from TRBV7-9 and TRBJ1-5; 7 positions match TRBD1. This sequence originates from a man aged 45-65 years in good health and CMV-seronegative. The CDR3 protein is CASSLETGLGGQPQHF. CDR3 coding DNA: TGTGCCAGCAGCTTAGAGACAGGGTTAGGGGGTCAGCCCCAGCATTTT.